The 15 T cell receptor beta chains below come from one sample, sequenced in a study of blood T cell repertoires in COVID-19. This table comes from immunoSEQ multiplex PCR, and its TCRdb copy is limited to in-frame clones, with some not included. The table lists 180,000 or so clones, approximately 89% of them singletons. Sequenced sample: PBMCs or T cells enriched from blood (not recorded which). These receptor sequences come from a woman between 18 and 29 years old who had recovered from COVID-19.

This clone has just one count. The chain links TRBV28 to TRBJ2-7, with 8 bases that match TRBD2. The CDR3 runs to 14 residues. After removal of 6 bases from V and 1 base from J, the junction contained 5 bases not matched to a gene. Germline V gene lookup returns CDR1 MDHEN and CDR2 SYDVKM. CDR3 sequence reads: CASSDGGASYEQYF. The CDR3 DNA reads TGTGCCAGCAGCGACGGGGGGGCGTCCTACGAGCAGTACTTC.

The chain joins TRBV4-3 to TRBJ2-5, with D perhaps matching TRBD1 (5 bases). Germline loops: CDR1 LGHNA, CDR2 YSLEER. Trimming shortened V by 0 bases and J by 5 bases, and 16 bases separated the two germline ends. CDR3 length: 16 amino acids. The CDR3 DNA is TGCGCCAGCAGCCAAGATCTGGGGCACACCCGGGAGACCCAGTACTTC. This codes for CASSQDLGHTRETQYF.

As regards this clone: This sample also contains other DNA sequences that code for the same CDR3. The V call is TRBV5-1, the J call TRBJ1-1; 7 nucleotides line up with TRBD1. The CDR3 has 14 amino acids. Trimming cost V 3 bases and J 0 bases; bases outside gene matches: 2. Per germline, CDR1 SGHRS and CDR2 YFSETQ. CDR3 sequence: CASSSDRLNTEAFF. In DNA, the CDR3 is TGCGCCAGCAGCTCGGACAGGTTGAACACTGAAGCTTTCTTT.

This chain connects TRBV2 to TRBJ1-5; D unclear. Germline values: CDR1 SNHLY, CDR2 FYNNEI. CDR3 length equals 15 residues. The germline V and J ends were trimmed by 4 bases and 0 bases, with 10 bases remaining between them. The CDR3 region has the DNA TGTGCCAGCAGTGGTTTAGACTATAGCAATCAGCCCCAGCATTTT. This encodes CASSGLDYSNQPQHF.

This clone was recorded once. This chain joins TRBV7-3 and TRBJ2-1, with 8 bases identical to TRBD2. Trimming cost V 1 base and J 4 bases; bases outside gene matches: 3. Looked up from germline, CDR1 is SGHTA and CDR2 is FQGTGA. CDR3 length equals 15 residues. The CDR3 DNA sequence: TGTGCCAGCAGCTTAATAGCGGGACCATACAATGAGCAGTTCTTC. This translates into CASSLIAGPYNEQFF.

This chain links TRBV12-2 with TRBJ2-2; the D call TRBD2 from the table was never checked on the DNA. TRBV12-2 constitutes a pseudogene. CDR3 size: 16 residues. CDR3 in DNA: TGTGCAAGTCGACACCTGACTAGCGGGAGGGCCAGGGAGCTGTTTTTT. Its translation: CASRHLTSGRARELFF.

The V call is TRBV2, the J call TRBJ1-2, with TRBD1 matching 7 bases. With V trimmed by 2 bases and J by 5 bases, 8 bases remained unmatched. This CDR3 has 15 amino acids. Germline values: CDR1 SNHLY, CDR2 FYNNEI. CDR3 in amino acids: CASSEKGTVMYGYTF. The CDR3 DNA reads TGTGCCAGCAGTGAAAAAGGGACAGTCATGTATGGCTACACCTTC.

The chain uses TRBV28 and TRBJ2-3, with a possible D match to TRBD2 (6 bases). Trimming pared 7 bases from V and 9 bases from J, leaving 23 bases between. Germline V gene lookup returns CDR1 MDHEN and CDR2 SYDVKM. The CDR3 has 15 residues. The CDR3 sequence is CASTKGRGGLTTQYF. In nucleotides, the CDR3 is TGTGCCAGCACGAAGGGCCGGGGAGGTTTAACGACGCAGTATTTT.

This sequence joins TRBV28 and TRBJ2-7; weak D call: TRBD1 (6 bases). This CDR3 contains 16 residues. Per the germline V gene, CDR1 is MDHEN and CDR2 is SYDVKM. The V end was cut by 5 bases, the J end by 3 bases, with 20 bases between. The CDR3 loop reads CASSPTGQKGYYEQYF. CDR3 bases: TGTGCCAGCAGTCCGACGGGACAAAAGGGCTACTACGAGCAGTACTTC.

The chain recombines TRBV6-5 with TRBJ1-4, with 7 bases identical to TRBD1. The germline CDR1 and CDR2 sequences are MNHEY and SVGAGI. CDR3 length: 14 amino acids. Losses at the gene ends were 5 bases for V and 3 bases for J; bases not matched to a gene: 3. CDR3 region: CASSTGEANEKLFF. Here the CDR3 DNA reads TGTGCCAGCAGTACAGGGGAGGCTAATGAAAAACTGTTTTTT.

The rearrangement joins TRBV18 to TRBJ2-3, with TRBD1 as a possible D gene (6 bases). CDR3 size: 17 residues. V was clipped by 4 bases and J by 6 bases, with 23 bases between them. CDR1 and CDR2 (germline): KGHSH, LQKENI. The CDR3 nucleotides are TGTGCCAGCTCACTCTCATCTGAAGGGACACCGCTCGATACGCAGTATTTT. This sequence encodes CASSLSSEGTPLDTQYF.

The chain joins TRBV7-8 to TRBJ1-2; 9 bases map to TRBD1. With 3 bases clipped from V and 6 bases from J, the junction kept 11 bases outside the gene matches. Germline loops: CDR1 SGHVS, CDR2 FQNEAQ. The CDR3 length is 16 residues. CDR3 residues: CASSFGVGTGRDGYTF. The CDR3 DNA follows: TGTGCCAGCAGCTTTGGCGTGGGGACAGGGAGGGATGGCTACACCTTC.

The V call is TRBV11-1, the J call TRBJ2-1; D is unresolved. The CDR3 extends over 13 amino acids. V lost 3 bases and J lost 6, with 9 bases in between. CDR1 and CDR2 (germline): SGHAT, FQDESV (reference sequence). The CDR3 bases are TGTGCCAGCAGCTTGATGCCGGGCAATGAGCAGTTCTTC. Residues: CASSLMPGNEQFF.

The V and J genes are TRBV19 and TRBJ1-2; D call uncertain. Germline V gene lookup returns CDR1 LNHDA and CDR2 SQIVND (reference sequence). Between the trimmed V and J ends, which lost 7 bases and 7 bases, there was a span of 16 bases. The length of the CDR3 is 13 residues. This CDR3 reads CASTLSQSTGYTF. The CDR3, as DNA: TGTGCCAGTACTTTGTCACAGAGCACTGGCTACACCTTC.

This clone was counted a single time. This chain links TRBV7-2 with TRBJ1-2, with 8 positions matching TRBD1. The CDR3 runs 15 residues. Trimming removed 5 bases from V and 2 bases from J; junction bases left unmatched: 7. Germline values: CDR1 SGHTA, CDR2 FQGNSA. CDR3 loop: CASSPWDRLNYGYTF. CDR3 in DNA: TGTGCCAGCAGCCCCTGGGACAGGTTGAACTATGGCTACACCTTC.